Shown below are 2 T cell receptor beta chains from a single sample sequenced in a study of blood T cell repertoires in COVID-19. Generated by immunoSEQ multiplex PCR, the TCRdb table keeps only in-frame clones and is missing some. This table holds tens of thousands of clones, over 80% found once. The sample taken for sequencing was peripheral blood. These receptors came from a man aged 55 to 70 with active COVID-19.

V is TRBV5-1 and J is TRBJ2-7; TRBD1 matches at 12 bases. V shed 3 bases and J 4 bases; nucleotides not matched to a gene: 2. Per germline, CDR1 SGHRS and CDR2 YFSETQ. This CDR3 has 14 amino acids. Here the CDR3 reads CASSWGQGAYEQYF. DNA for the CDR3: TGCGCCAGCAGCTGGGGACAGGGGGCTTACGAGCAGTACTTC.

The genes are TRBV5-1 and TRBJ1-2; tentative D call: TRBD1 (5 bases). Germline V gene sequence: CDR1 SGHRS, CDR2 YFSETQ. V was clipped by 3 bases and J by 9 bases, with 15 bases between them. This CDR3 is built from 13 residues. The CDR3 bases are TGCGCCAGCAGCTATAAAGGGGAAGGAAGCTACACCTTC. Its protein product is CASSYKGEGSYTF.